This T cell receptor (beta chain) is from a study of blood T cell repertoires in COVID-19. Study-level background: Acute and convalescent COVID-19 samples came from the United States, Italy and Spain.

In the authors' workflow: Reference gene primer amplification gave estimated nucleated cell counts. Method: immunoSEQ multiplex PCR; TCRdb's copy keeps in-frame clones and lacks some. V and J calls and clone size are as listed in that table; D and trimming were resolved from the DNA. The sample contains 130,000 to 150,000 clones, 87% of which appear only once. CDR3 length: 17 residues. The chain combines TRBV21-1 with TRBJ2-2; the table names TRBD2, a call not compared with the DNA. TRBV21-1 is tagged as a pseudogene. Input material: peripheral blood. The TCR was taken from a man aged 50 to 60 who had recovered from COVID-19. The CDR3 loop reads CASRQTSGGADTGELFF. In nucleotides, the CDR3 is TGTGCCAGCAGACAGACTAGCGGGGGGGCCGACACCGGGGAGCTGTTTTTT.